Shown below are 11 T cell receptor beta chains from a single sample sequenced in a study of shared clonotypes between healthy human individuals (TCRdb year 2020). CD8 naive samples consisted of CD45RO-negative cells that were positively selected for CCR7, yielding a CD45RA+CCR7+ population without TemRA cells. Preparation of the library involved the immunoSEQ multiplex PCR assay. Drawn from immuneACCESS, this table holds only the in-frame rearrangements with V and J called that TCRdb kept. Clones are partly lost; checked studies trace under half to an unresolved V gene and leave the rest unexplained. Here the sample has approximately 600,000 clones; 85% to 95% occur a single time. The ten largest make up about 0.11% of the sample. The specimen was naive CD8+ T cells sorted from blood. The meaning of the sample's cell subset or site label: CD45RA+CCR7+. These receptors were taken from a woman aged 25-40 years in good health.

The DNA for the CDR3 is TGTGCCAGCAGCCCTCAAAGTATTAGCGGGATTTTCTACAATGAGCAGTTCTTC. This translates into CASSPQSISGIFYNEQFF. The rearrangement joins TRBV27 to TRBJ2-1; 8 bases are shared with TRBD2. The germline V gene encodes CDR1 MNHEY and CDR2 SMNVEV (reference sequence). V was pared by 6 bases and J by 3 bases, with 16 bases of the junction left unmatched. The CDR3 is made up of 18 amino acids.

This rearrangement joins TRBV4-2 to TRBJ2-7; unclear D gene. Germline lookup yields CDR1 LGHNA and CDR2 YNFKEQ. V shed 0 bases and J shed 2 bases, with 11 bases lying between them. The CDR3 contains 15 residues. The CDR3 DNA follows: TGTGCCAGCAGCCAAGAAGGGTCATTCCCCTACGAGCAGTACTTC. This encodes CASSQEGSFPYEQYF.

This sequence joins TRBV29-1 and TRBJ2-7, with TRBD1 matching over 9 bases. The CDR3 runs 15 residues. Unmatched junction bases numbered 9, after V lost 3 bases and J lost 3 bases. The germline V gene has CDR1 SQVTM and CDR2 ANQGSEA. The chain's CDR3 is CSVDGVGDRVYEQYF. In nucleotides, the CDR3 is TGCAGCGTTGATGGGGTCGGGGACAGGGTCTACGAGCAGTACTTC.

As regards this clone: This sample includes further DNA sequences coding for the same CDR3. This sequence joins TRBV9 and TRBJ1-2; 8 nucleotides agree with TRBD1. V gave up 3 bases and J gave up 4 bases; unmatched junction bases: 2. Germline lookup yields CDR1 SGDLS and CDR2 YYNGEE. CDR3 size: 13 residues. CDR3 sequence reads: CASSGTGLYGYTF. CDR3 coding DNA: TGTGCCAGCAGCGGGACAGGGCTCTATGGCTACACCTTC.

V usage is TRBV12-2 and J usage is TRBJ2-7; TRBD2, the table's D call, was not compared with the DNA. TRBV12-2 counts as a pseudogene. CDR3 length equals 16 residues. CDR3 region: CASRYPTGRVSYEQYF. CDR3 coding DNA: TGTGCAAGTCGCTACCCCACGGGGAGGGTCTCTTACGAGCAGTACTTC.

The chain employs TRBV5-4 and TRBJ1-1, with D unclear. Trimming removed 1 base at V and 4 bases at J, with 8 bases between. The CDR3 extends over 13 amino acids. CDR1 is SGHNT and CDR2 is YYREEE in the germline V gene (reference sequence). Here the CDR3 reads CASSLLGGTEAFF. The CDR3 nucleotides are TGTGCCAGCAGCTTGTTGGGCGGCACTGAAGCTTTCTTT.

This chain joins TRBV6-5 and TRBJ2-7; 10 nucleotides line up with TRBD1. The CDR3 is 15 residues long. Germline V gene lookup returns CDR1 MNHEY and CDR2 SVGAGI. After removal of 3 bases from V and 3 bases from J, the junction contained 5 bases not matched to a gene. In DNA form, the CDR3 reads TGTGCCAGCAGTTATGCCGGGACAGGGGTCTACGAGCAGTACTTC. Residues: CASSYAGTGVYEQYF.

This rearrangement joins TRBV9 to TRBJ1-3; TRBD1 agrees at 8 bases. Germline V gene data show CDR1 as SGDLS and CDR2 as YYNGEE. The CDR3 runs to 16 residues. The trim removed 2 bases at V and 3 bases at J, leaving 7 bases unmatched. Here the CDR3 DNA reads TGTGCCAGCAGCGTTGCAGGGGGCCGGGATGGAAACACCATATATTTT. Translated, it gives CASSVAGGRDGNTIYF.

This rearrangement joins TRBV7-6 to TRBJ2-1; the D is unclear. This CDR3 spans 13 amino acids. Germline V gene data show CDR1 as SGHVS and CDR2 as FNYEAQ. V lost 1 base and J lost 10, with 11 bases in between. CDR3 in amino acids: CASSLELAAEQFF. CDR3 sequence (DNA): TGTGCCAGCAGCTTAGAGCTCGCCGCGGAGCAGTTCTTC.

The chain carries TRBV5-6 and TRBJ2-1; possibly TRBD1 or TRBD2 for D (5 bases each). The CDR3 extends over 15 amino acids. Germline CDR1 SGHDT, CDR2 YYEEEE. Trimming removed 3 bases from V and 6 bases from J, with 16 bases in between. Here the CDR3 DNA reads TGTGCCAGCAGCTGGGACGTCACGGGTAGCAATGAGCAGTTCTTC. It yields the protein CASSWDVTGSNEQFF.

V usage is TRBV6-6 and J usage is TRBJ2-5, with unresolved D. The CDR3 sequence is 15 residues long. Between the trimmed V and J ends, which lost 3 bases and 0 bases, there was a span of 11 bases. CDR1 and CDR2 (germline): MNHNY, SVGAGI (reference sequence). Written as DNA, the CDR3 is TGTGCCAGCAGTTATAGCAGGACGGACCAAGAGACCCAGTACTTC. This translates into CASSYSRTDQETQYF.